This T cell receptor beta chain was sequenced for a study of blood T cell repertoires in COVID-19. CDR1 LGHDT and CDR2 YNNKEL come from the germline V gene (reference sequence). Trimming shortened V by 4 bases and J by 0 bases, and 10 bases separated the two germline ends. The CDR3 has 15 amino acids. Assignments of participants to cohorts depended upon their own reported clinical history. The sample holds a few counts of this clone. This table comes from immunoSEQ multiplex PCR, and its TCRdb copy is limited to in-frame clones, with some not included. The table shows about 270,000 clones, with about 87% occurring only once.

The rearrangement joins TRBV3-1 (or the pseudogene TRBV3-2) to TRBJ1-5; TRBD1 might be the D (5 bases). The TCR sequence derives from a woman aged 30 to 39 with acute COVID-19. The sample taken for sequencing was PBMCs or T cells enriched from blood (not recorded which). The CDR3 loop is CASSPMGHSNQPQHF. Here the CDR3 DNA reads TGTGCCAGCAGCCCCATGGGGCATAGCAATCAGCCCCAGCATTTT.